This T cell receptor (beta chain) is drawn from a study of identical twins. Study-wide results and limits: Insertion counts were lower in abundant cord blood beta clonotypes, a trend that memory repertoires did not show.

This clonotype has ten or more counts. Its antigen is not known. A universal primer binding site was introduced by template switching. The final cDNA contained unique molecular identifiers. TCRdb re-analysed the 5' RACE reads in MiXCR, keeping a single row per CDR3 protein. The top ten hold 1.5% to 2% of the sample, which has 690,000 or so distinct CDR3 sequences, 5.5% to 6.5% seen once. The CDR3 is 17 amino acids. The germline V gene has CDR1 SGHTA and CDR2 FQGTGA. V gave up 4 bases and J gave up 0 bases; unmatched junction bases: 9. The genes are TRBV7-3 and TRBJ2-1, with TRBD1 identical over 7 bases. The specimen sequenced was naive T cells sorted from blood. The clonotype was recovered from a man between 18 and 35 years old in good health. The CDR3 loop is CASSYFGSGGSYNEQFF. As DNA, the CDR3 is TGTGCCAGCAGCTACTTCGGGTCAGGGGGCTCCTACAATGAGCAGTTCTTC.